The 28 T cell receptor beta chains presented below share a single source sample, sequenced in a study of shared clonotypes between healthy human individuals. Here immunoSEQ multiplex PCR was the method, and the copy in TCRdb shows in-frame clones only, minus some. In the table there are fewer than 500,000 clones, approximately 79% of which are singletons. Sequenced sample: PBMCs. The receptors were sampled from a woman aged 40-49 years in good health. Some clones in this sample may be carry-over from other donors' samples.

The chain uses TRBV9 and TRBJ2-2; 7 bases align to TRBD2. CDR1 is SGDLS and CDR2 is YYNGEE in the germline V gene. This CDR3 is built from 16 residues. J gave up 2 bases and V 0 bases, and 4 bases lay outside the gene matches. The CDR3 loop reads CASSVASSGNTGELFF. DNA of the CDR3: TGTGCCAGCAGCGTAGCTTCTAGCGGTAACACCGGGGAGCTGTTTTTT. Looking up the rest from reference TRBV9 and TRBJ2-2 gives the full variable domain: DSGVTQTPKHLITATGQRVTLRCSPRSGDLSVYWYQQSLDQGLQFLIQYYNGEERAKGNILERFSAQQFPDLHSELNLSSLELGDSALYFCASSVASSGNTGELFFGEGSRLTVL.

The V gene is TRBV18, the J gene TRBJ2-6, with D perhaps TRBD1 (5 bases). This CDR3 has 16 amino acids. V lost 2 bases, J lost 0 bases, and 8 bases lay in between. The germline CDR1 and CDR2 sequences are KGHSH and LQKENI. The CDR3 here is CASSPRGNSGANVLTF. CDR3 DNA sequence: TGTGCCAGCTCACCAAGGGGCAACTCTGGGGCCAACGTCCTGACTTTC.

The sample holds many counts of this clone. The V and J genes are TRBV11-2 and TRBJ2-6, with unresolved D. V was clipped by 2 bases and J by 0 bases, with 5 bases between them. The length of the CDR3 is 15 residues. CDR1 and CDR2 from the germline V gene are SGHAT and FQNNGV. For the CDR3, the DNA is TGTGCCAGCAGCTTATACATCTCTGGGGCCAACGTCCTGACTTTC. This encodes CASSLYISGANVLTF.

This chain links TRBV10-3 with TRBJ1-1, with D hard to call. This CDR3 spans 13 amino acids. Trimming cost V 3 bases and J 3 bases, with 8 bases left between them. Germline V CDR1 and CDR2: ENHRY, SYGVKD. This chain's CDR3 is CAISETRDTEAFF. The CDR3 DNA is TGTGCCATCAGTGAAACACGTGACACTGAAGCTTTCTTT.

This chain connects TRBV20-1 to TRBJ1-1; no reliable D call. This CDR3 spans 11 amino acids. V dropped 4 bases and J dropped 10 bases, with 13 bases sitting between them. Germline CDR1 and CDR2: DFQATT and SNEGSKA (reference sequence). CDR3 coding DNA: TGCAGTGCTAAGGACCGGACCGGAGCTTTCTTT. Its translation is CSAKDRTGAFF.

The V call is TRBV29-1, the J call TRBJ2-3; no firm D call. The V gene's germline CDR1 is SQVTM and CDR2 ANQGSEA. This CDR3 spans 14 amino acids. The ends were cut back, 7 bases at V and 1 base at J, with 15 bases in the middle. DNA for the CDR3: TGCAGCGAATCGGAGAGTAGGGGCACAGATACGCAGTATTTT. Translation gives CSESESRGTDTQYF.

The chain uses TRBV7-2 and TRBJ2-1, with 7 nucleotides matching TRBD1. From germline, CDR1 is SGHTA and CDR2 FQGNSA. With 3 bases clipped from V and 0 bases from J, the junction kept 2 bases outside the gene matches. The CDR3 totals 15 residues. The CDR3 coding sequence is TGTGCCAGCAGCTTTTCAGGGGGCTCCTACAATGAGCAGTTCTTC. This gives the protein CASSFSGGSYNEQFF.

This chain joins TRBV27 and TRBJ2-1; D perhaps matches TRBD2 (6 bases). CDR3 length equals 16 residues. CDR1 is MNHEY and CDR2 is SMNVEV in the germline V gene (reference sequence). V lost 4 bases and J lost 4, with 17 bases in between. DNA of the CDR3: TGTGCCAGCAGTTCTGGGGGAGGAATTAAGTACAATGAGCAGTTCTTC. Its translation is CASSSGGGIKYNEQFF.

V and J are TRBV7-8 and TRBJ1-4; the D gene is possibly TRBD1 (5 bases). The V end lost 3 bases, the J end lost 4 bases, and 9 bases lay between the germline ends. This CDR3 is 14 amino acids long. The germline CDR1 and CDR2 sequences are SGHVS and FQNEAQ. CDR3 coding DNA: TGTGCCAGCAGCTTCCGGCAGGGTAATGAAAAACTGTTTTTT. It encodes CASSFRQGNEKLFF.

V and J are TRBV5-6 and TRBJ2-3; D gene ambiguous. Trimming pared 3 bases from V and 4 bases from J, leaving 12 bases between. The CDR3 covers 14 residues. Germline assignment: CDR1 SGHDT and CDR2 YYEEEE. The CDR3 coding sequence is TGTGCCAGCAGCTACATGATCTCGCCAGATACGCAGTATTTT. Translating gives CASSYMISPDTQYF.

The chain couples TRBV7-2 to TRBJ2-3; 7 nucleotides align to TRBD2. V shed 5 bases and J 6 bases; nucleotides not matched to a gene: 8. This CDR3 has 14 amino acids. Per germline, CDR1 SGHTA and CDR2 FQGNSA. Here the CDR3 reads CASSTGGRSDTQYF. The CDR3 region has the DNA TGTGCCAGCAGCACAGGCGGGAGAAGCGATACGCAGTATTTT.

The chain couples TRBV19 to TRBJ2-3; 9 bases align to TRBD2. The junction had 3 bases not matched to a gene; V was cut back by 5 bases and J by 3 bases. There are 14 residues in the CDR3. Germline-derived CDR1 and CDR2 are LNHDA and SQIVND (reference sequence). The CDR3 DNA reads as TGTGCCAGTAGTCCTAGCGGGATAACAGATACGCAGTATTTT. Encoded protein: CASSPSGITDTQYF.

The V call is TRBV9, the J call TRBJ2-1; 10 nucleotides line up with TRBD2. This CDR3 region has 15 residues. CDR1 SGDLS and CDR2 YYNGEE come from the germline V gene. The J segment lost 8 bases and the V segment lost 4 bases, leaving 9 bases of the junction unmatched. The CDR3 reads CASSLTAGGDDEQFF. DNA for the CDR3: TGTGCCAGCAGCTTGACAGCGGGAGGGGACGATGAGCAGTTCTTC.

This clone was recorded only once. The chain is built from TRBV7-3 and TRBJ1-5; 8 bases match TRBD1. This CDR3 is 13 amino acids long. Trimming at V came to 4 bases and at J to 5 bases, leaving 1 base not matched to a gene. The germline V gene has CDR1 SGHTA and CDR2 FQGTGA. Written as DNA, the CDR3 is TGTGCCAGCAGCTCGGACAGGGATCAGCCCCAGCATTTT. It specifies CASSSDRDQPQHF.

This clone was recorded only once. The gene calls are TRBV27 and TRBJ1-6; TRBD1 might be the D (5 bases). V lost 0 bases to trimming and J lost 10 bases, with 13 bases between them. This CDR3 contains 15 residues. Germline values: CDR1 MNHEY, CDR2 SMNVEV (reference sequence). The CDR3: CASSLSTGGGSPLHF. CDR3 coding DNA: TGTGCCAGCAGTTTATCAACGGGGGGAGGATCACCCCTCCACTTT.

V usage is TRBV18 and J usage is TRBJ1-5; D gene uncertain. Looked up from germline, CDR1 is KGHSH and CDR2 is LQKENI. Trimming shortened V by 3 bases and J by 4 bases, and 10 bases separated the two germline ends. The CDR3 length is 14 residues. The DNA of the CDR3 is TGTGCCAGCTCACCCTCAGGAAAGAATCAGCCCCAGCATTTT. Translating it yields CASSPSGKNQPQHF.

This clone was detected only once. V usage is TRBV18 and J usage is TRBJ1-1; D possibly corresponds to TRBD1 (5 bases). Germline V gene sequence: CDR1 KGHSH, CDR2 LQKENI. V lost 2 bases, J lost 5 bases, and 15 bases lay in between. The CDR3 has 15 amino acids. CDR3 amino acids: CASSPGWSGPTEAFF. In nucleotides, the CDR3 is TGTGCCAGCTCACCAGGGTGGTCAGGGCCTACTGAAGCTTTCTTT.

CDR3 protein: CASSLGLAGGTGELFF. Written as DNA, the CDR3 is TGTGCCAGCAGCTTAGGGTTAGCGGGAGGCACCGGGGAGCTGTTTTTT. V and J are TRBV7-9 and TRBJ2-2, with TRBD2 identical over 10 bases. V gave up 1 base and J gave up 4 bases; unmatched junction bases: 3. The CDR3 has 16 amino acids. The germline V gene has CDR1 SEHNR and CDR2 FQNEAQ (reference sequence).

The CDR3 loop is CASSPPGLAGNEQFF. The DNA of the CDR3 is TGTGCCAGCAGCCCTCCGGGACTAGCTGGAAATGAGCAGTTCTTC. V is TRBV14 and J is TRBJ2-1, with 9 bases fitting TRBD2. This CDR3 region has 15 residues. J lost 7 bases, V lost 4 bases, and 8 bases had no gene match. CDR1 is SGHDN and CDR2 is FVKESK in the germline V gene.

The CDR3 nucleotides read TGTGCCATCAGTCCCGGTGGGGACACCACAGATACGCAGTATTTT. The encoded protein is CAISPGGDTTDTQYF. This chain connects TRBV10-3 to TRBJ2-3; D perhaps matches TRBD1 (6 bases). The CDR3 extends over 15 amino acids. The germline gives CDR1 ENHRY, CDR2 SYGVKD. Trimming took 5 bases from V and 2 from J, leaving 14 bases between them.

V and J are TRBV6-4 and TRBJ2-1; no clear D. V dropped 2 bases and J dropped 10 bases, with 9 bases sitting between them. CDR3 length: 12 amino acids. Germline values: CDR1 MRHNA, CDR2 SNTAGT. Written as DNA, the CDR3 is TGTGCCAGCAGTGACGGGGAAAGGGAGCAGTTCTTC. Encoded protein: CASSDGEREQFF.

This clone has only one observation. The rearrangement links TRBV7-2 to TRBJ2-1; 10 bases agree with TRBD1. Germline V gene data show CDR1 as SGHTA and CDR2 as FQGNSA. The CDR3 extends over 15 amino acids. The ends lost 5 bases at V and 5 bases at J; junction bases unmatched: 6. CDR3 sequence reads: CASSADRGAHNEQFF. The CDR3 DNA is TGTGCCAGCAGCGCGGACAGGGGGGCCCACAATGAGCAGTTCTTC.

J is TRBJ1-4 and V is TRBV28, with no clear D. This CDR3 is built from 13 residues. V was shortened by 5 bases and J by 5 bases, with 9 bases between the two germline ends. Germline CDR1 is MDHEN and CDR2 is SYDVKM. The CDR3 loop is CASSEPSNEKLFF. Written as DNA, the CDR3 is TGTGCCAGCAGTGAACCTTCAAATGAAAAACTGTTTTTT.

Remarks on this clone: The sample has other DNA sequences that encode this CDR3 too. The chain employs TRBV27 and TRBJ2-7; perhaps D is TRBD1 or TRBD2 (5 bases each). The V gene's germline CDR1 is MNHEY and CDR2 SMNVEV (reference sequence). This CDR3 region has 14 residues. The germline V and J ends were trimmed by 3 bases and 4 bases, with 13 bases remaining between them. Here the CDR3 DNA reads TGTGCCAGCAGTTTGGGGGTTGGGCGATACGAGCAGTACTTC. Its translation is CASSLGVGRYEQYF.

The chain carries TRBV7-2 and TRBJ1-4; tentatively, D is TRBD1 (6 bases). The CDR3 runs to 13 residues. Deletions cut 5 bases from V and 13 bases from J, with 17 bases between. In germline, CDR1 is SGHTA, CDR2 FQGNSA. CDR3 sequence reads: CASSPRTEGLLFF. The CDR3 bases are TGTGCCAGCAGCCCCCGGACAGAGGGGTTACTGTTTTTT.

This clone was picked up a small number of times. The V call is TRBV14, the J call TRBJ2-7; D is undetermined. Germline-derived CDR1 and CDR2 are SGHDN and FVKESK. The V and J ends lost 8 bases and 4 bases respectively, with 9 bases between them. The CDR3 has 11 residues. DNA for the CDR3: TGTGCCAGCGCGGACGGTTACGAGCAGTACTTC. Translation: CASADGYEQYF.

This clone came up many times. The genes are TRBV27 and TRBJ2-7; TRBD1 aligns across 12 bases. The CDR3 spans 17 residues. V trimming: 6 bases; J trimming: 1 base; junction bases outside the gene matches: 10. The germline V gene encodes CDR1 MNHEY and CDR2 SMNVEV (reference sequence). CDR3 in amino acids: CASRGQGARGRSYEQYF. The CDR3 bases are TGTGCCAGCAGGGGACAGGGGGCGAGGGGCAGGTCCTACGAGCAGTACTTC.

About this clone: Other DNA sequences in the sample encode the same CDR3. The gene calls are TRBV7-9 and TRBJ2-1; perhaps D is TRBD1 or TRBD2 (5 bases each). The CDR3 runs to 15 residues. Trimming took 0 bases from V and 2 from J, leaving 8 bases between them. The germline V gene has CDR1 SEHNR and CDR2 FQNEAQ (reference sequence). The CDR3 nucleotides are TGTGCCAGCAGCTTAGCGGGGACCACCTACAATGAGCAGTTCTTC. Translated, it gives CASSLAGTTYNEQFF.